The entry that follows covers one T cell receptor beta chain sequence. This entry is derived from a study of T-cell reconstitution after alpha-beta-depleted transplantation in children. The authors prepared the TCRbeta library with unique molecular identifiers. TCRdb passed the PCR reads through MiXCR, listing each CDR3 protein once. Of about 120,000 distinct CDR3 sequences listed, 10% to 13% were seen once; the top ten hold 8%. The receptor was isolated from a human donor who donated a stem cell graft to a child with acute lymphoblastic leukemia. Sequenced material: PBMCs from the stem cell graft donor, taken from the stem cell graft.

This chain's CDR3 is CASSLAANSGANVLTF. CDR3 bases: TGCGCCAGCAGCTTGGCCGCGAACTCTGGGGCCAACGTCCTGACTTTC. This chain links TRBV5-1 with TRBJ2-6; D gene uncertain. The germline CDR1 and CDR2 sequences are SGHRS and YFSETQ. CDR3 length equals 16 residues. V gave up 0 bases and J gave up 0 bases, with 7 bases separating them.